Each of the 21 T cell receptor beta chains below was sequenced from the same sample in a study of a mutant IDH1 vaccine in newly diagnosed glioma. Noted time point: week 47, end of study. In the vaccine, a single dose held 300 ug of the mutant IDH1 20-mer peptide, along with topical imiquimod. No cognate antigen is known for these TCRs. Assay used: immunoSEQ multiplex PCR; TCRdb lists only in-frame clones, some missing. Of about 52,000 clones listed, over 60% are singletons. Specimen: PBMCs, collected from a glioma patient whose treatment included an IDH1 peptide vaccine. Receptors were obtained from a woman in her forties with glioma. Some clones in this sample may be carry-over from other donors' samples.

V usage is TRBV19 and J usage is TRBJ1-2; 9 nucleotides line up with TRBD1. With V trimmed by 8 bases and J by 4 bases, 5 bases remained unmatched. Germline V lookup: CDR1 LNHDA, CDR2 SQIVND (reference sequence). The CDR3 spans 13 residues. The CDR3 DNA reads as TGTGCCAGTTCGCCACAGGGGGCCTATGGCTACACCTTC. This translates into CASSPQGAYGYTF.

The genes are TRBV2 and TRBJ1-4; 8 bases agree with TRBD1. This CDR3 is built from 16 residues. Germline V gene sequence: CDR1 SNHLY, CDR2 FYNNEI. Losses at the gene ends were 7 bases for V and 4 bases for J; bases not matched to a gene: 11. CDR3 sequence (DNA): TGTGCCAGCATCCCTGGACAGGGACGAATTAATGAAAAACTGTTTTTT. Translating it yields CASIPGQGRINEKLFF.

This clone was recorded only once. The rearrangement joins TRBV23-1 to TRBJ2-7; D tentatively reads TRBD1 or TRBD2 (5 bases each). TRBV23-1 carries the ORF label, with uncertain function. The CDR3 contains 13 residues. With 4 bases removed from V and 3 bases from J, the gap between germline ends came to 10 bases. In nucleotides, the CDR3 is TGCGCCAGCAGTCCGGGGCCTTTCTACGAGCAGTACTTC. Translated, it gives CASSPGPFYEQYF.

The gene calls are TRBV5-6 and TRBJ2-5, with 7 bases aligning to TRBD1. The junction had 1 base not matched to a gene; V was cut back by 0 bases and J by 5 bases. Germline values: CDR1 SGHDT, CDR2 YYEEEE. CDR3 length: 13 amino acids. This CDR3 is CASSLGQGETQYF. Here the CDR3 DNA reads TGTGCCAGCAGCTTGGGACAGGGTGAGACCCAGTACTTC.

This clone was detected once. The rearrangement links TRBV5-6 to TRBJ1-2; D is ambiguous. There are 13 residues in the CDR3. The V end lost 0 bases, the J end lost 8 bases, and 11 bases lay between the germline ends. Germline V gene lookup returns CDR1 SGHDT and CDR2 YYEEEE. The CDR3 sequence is CASSLDRRVGYTF. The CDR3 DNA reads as TGTGCCAGCAGCTTGGACCGTAGGGTAGGCTACACCTTC.

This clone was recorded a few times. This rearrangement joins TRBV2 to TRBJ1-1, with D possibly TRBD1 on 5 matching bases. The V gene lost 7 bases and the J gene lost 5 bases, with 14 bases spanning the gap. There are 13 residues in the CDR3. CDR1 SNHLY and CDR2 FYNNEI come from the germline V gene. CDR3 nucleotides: TGTGCCAGCAAGCAGGGCCGAGGGACTGAAGCTTTCTTT. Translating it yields CASKQGRGTEAFF.

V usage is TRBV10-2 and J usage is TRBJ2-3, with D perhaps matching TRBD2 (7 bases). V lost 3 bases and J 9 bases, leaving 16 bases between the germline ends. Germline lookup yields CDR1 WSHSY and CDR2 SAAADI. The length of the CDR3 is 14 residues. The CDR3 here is CASSDGGAGKTQYF. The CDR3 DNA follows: TGCGCCAGCAGTGATGGGGGGGCGGGGAAAACGCAGTATTTT.

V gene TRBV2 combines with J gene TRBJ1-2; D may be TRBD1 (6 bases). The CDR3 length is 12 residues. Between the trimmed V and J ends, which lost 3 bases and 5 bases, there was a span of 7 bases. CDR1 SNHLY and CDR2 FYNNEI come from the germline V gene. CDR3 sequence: CASSETGYGYTF. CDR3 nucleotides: TGTGCCAGCAGTGAGACAGGTTATGGCTACACCTTC.

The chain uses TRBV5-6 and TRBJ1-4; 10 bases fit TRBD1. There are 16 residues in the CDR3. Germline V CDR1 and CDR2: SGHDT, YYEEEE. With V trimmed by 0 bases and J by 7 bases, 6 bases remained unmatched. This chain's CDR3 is CASSLEVGTGVEKLFF. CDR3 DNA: TGTGCCAGCAGCTTGGAGGTCGGGACAGGGGTTGAAAAACTGTTTTTT.

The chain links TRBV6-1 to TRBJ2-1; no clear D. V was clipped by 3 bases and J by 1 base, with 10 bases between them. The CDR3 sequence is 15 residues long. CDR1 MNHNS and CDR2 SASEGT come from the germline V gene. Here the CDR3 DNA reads TGTGCCAGCAGTGATCGTCAGAGATCCTACAATGAGCAGTTCTTC. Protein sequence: CASSDRQRSYNEQFF.

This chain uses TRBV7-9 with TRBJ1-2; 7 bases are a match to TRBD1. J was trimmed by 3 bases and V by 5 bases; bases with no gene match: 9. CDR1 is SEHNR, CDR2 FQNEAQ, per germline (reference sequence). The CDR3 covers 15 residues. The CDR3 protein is CASSPGTAADYGYTF. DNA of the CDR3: TGTGCCAGCAGCCCTGGGACAGCTGCTGACTATGGCTACACCTTC.

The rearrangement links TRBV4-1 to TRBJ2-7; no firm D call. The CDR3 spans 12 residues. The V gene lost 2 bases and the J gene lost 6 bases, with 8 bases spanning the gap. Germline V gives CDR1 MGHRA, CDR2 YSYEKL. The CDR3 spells CASSQLPSEQYF. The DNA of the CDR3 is TGCGCCAGCAGCCAACTGCCTTCCGAGCAGTACTTC.

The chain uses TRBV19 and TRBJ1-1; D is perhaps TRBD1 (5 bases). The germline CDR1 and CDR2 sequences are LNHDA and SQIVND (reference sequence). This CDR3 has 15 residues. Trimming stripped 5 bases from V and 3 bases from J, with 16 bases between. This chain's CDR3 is CASSRAGRKDTEAFF. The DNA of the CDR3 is TGTGCCAGTAGTCGTGCAGGGCGGAAGGACACTGAAGCTTTCTTT.

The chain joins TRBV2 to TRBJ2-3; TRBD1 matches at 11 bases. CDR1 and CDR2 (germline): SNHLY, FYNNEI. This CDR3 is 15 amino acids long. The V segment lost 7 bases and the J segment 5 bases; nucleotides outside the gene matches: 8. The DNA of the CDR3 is TGTGCCAGCACCGAAAGGACAGGGGGCGAAGATACGCAGTATTTT. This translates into CASTERTGGEDTQYF.

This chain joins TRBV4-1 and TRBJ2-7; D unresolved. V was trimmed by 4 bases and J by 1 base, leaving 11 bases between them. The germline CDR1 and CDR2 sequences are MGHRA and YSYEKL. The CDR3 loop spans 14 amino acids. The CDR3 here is CASSPSKGSYEQYF. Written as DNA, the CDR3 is TGCGCCAGCAGCCCGTCTAAAGGGTCCTACGAGCAGTACTTC.

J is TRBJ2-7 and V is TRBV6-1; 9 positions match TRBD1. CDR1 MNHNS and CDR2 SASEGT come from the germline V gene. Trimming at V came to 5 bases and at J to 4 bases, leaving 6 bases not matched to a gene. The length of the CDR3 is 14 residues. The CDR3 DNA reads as TGTGCCAGCAGTACGGACAGGGGCAAGTACGAGCAGTACTTC. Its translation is CASSTDRGKYEQYF.

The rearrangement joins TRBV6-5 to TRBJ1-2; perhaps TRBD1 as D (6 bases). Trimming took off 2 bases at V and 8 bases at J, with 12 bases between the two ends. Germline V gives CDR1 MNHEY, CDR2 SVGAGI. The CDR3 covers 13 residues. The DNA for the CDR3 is TGTGCCAGCAGTTACCCGGGGGCACGGGGCTACACCTTC. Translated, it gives CASSYPGARGYTF.

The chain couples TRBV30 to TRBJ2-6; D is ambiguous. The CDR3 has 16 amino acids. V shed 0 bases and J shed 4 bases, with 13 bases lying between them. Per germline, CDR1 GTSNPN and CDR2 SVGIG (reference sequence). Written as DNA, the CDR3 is TGTGCCTGGAGTGTGAGCAACAGACTCGGGGCCAACGTCCTGACTTTC. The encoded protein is CAWSVSNRLGANVLTF.

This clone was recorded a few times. CDR3 bases: TGCGCCAGCAGTGAGCCTCACGGGGGCCTCAATCAGCCCCAGCATTTT. Translation: CASSEPHGGLNQPQHF. The rearrangement joins TRBV10-2 to TRBJ1-5, with D possibly TRBD1 on 6 matching bases. The CDR3 is 16 amino acids. Germline V CDR1 and CDR2: WSHSY, SAAADI. V was cut by 2 bases and J by 3 bases, with 14 bases left in between.

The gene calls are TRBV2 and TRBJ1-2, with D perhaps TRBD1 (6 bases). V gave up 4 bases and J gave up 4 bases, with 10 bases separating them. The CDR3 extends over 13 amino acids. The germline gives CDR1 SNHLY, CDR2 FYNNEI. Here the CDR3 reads CASSGGGGYGYTF. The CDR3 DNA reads TGTGCCAGCAGTGGGGGGGGCGGCTATGGCTACACCTTC. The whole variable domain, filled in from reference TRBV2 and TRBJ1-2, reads EPEVTQTPSHQVTQMGQEVILRCVPISNHLYFYWYRQILGQKVEFLVSFYNNEISEKSEIFDDQFSVERPDGSNFTLKIRSTKLEDSAMYFCASSGGGGYGYTFGSGTRLTVV.

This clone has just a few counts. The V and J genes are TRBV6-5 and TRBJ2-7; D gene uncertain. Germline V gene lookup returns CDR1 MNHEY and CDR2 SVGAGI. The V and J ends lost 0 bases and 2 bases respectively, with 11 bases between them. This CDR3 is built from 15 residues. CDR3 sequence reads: CASSYSKNGTYEQYF. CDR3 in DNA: TGTGCCAGCAGTTACTCGAAAAACGGTACCTACGAGCAGTACTTC.